The T cell receptor beta chain described here comes from a study of T cells after yellow fever vaccination. Germline V gene sequence: CDR1 SGHTA, CDR2 FQGNSA. The CDR3 length is 14 residues. V lost 5 bases and J lost 6, with 15 bases in between. TCRdb called the 5' RACE reads again in MiXCR, with one record for every CDR3 protein. The profile shows a few hundred thousand distinct CDR3 sequences, roughly 4.3% of them singletons. This clonotype was counted between two and nine times. V and J are TRBV7-2 and TRBJ2-3; weak D call: TRBD1 (5 bases). This TCR was recovered from a man younger than 35 who received the YFV17D yellow fever vaccine. Sequences were derived from PBMCs, sampled 5 days after the yellow fever booster vaccination. CDR3 in DNA: TGTGCCAGCAGCCCCCCAGGGCCCGCCGATACGCAGTATTTT. This gives the protein CASSPPGPADTQYF. Drawing the rest from reference TRBV7-2 and TRBJ2-3, the complete variable domain is GAGVSQSPSNKVTEKGKDVELRCDPISGHTALYWYRQSLGQGLEFLIYFQGNSAPDKSGLPSDRFSAERTGGSVSTLTIQRTQQEDSAVYLCASSPPGPADTQYFGPGTRLTVL.